This TCR beta chain appears in the sequencing data of a study of human T cells and chemical hapten exposure. The count of this clonotype is one. Time point in this sample: pre-sensitization, week 0. Treatment of the sample: therapeutic diphenylcyclopropenone sensitization with weekly scalp DPC. Each CDR3 protein is one row after TCRdb ran MiXCR on the RACE reads. The sample shows tens of thousands of distinct CDR3 sequences, about 15% of them seen only once. Germline V lookup: CDR1 GTSNPN, CDR2 SVGIG (reference sequence). The length of the CDR3 is 14 residues. The V end was cut by 5 bases, the J end by 0 bases, with 10 bases between.

Sample: whole blood, taken in connection with sensitization to the hapten diphenylcyclopropenone (DPC). V and J are TRBV30 and TRBJ2-2, with D unclear. The sequence derives from a woman between 45 and 65 years old with alopecia areata. Some clones in this sample may be carry-over from other donors' samples. The CDR3, as DNA: TGTGCCTGGGATCGCGTTACGAACACCGGGGAGCTGTTTTTT. Protein product: CAWDRVTNTGELFF.